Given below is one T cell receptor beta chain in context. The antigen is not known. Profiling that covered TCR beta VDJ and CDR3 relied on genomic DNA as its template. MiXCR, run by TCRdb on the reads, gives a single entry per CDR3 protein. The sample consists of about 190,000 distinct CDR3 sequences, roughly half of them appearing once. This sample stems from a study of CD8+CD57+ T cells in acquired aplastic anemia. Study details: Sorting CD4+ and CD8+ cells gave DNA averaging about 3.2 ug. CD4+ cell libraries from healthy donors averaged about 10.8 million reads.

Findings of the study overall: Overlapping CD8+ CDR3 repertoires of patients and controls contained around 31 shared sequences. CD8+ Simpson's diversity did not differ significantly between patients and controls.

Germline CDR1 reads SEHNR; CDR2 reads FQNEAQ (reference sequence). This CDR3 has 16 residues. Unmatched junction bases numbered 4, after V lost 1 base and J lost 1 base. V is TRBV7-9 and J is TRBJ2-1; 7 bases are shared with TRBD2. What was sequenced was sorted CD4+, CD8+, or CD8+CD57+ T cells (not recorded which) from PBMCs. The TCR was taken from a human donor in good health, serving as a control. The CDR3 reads CASSLGGGRSYNEQFF. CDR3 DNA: TGTGCCAGCAGCTTAGGCGGGGGTAGGTCCTACAATGAGCAGTTCTTC.